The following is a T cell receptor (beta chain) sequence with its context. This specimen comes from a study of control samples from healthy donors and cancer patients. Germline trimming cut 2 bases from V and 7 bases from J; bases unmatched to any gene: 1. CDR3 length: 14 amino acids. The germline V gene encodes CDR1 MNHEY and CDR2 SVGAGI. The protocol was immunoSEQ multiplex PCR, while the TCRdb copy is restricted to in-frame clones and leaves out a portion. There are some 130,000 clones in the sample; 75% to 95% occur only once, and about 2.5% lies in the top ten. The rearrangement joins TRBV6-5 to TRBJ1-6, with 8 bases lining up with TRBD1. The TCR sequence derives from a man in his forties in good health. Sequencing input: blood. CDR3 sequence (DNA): TGTGCCAGCAGTTACCAGGGGGCGAATTCACCCCTCCACTTT. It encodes CASSYQGANSPLHF.